These 5 T cell receptor beta chains share one sample of origin, sequenced in a study of cytomegalovirus exposure and HLA in healthy donors. PCR amplification relied on 60 Vbeta primers (plus 13 Jbeta primers). Data came from immunoSEQ multiplex PCR; TCRdb stores just in-frame clones and leaves some out. The sample includes around 85,000 clones, 70% to 75% of them seen just once. The sample was PBMCs. Receptors were obtained from a man aged 60-69 years in good health and CMV-seronegative.

The V and J genes are TRBV6-1 and TRBJ2-1, with 8 bases that match TRBD1. The CDR3 is made up of 14 amino acids. The germline V gene has CDR1 MNHNS and CDR2 SASEGT. The J segment lost 3 bases and the V segment lost 5 bases, leaving 3 bases of the junction unmatched. Here the CDR3 DNA reads TGTGCCAGCAGTAAGACAGGGGTCTACAATGAGCAGTTCTTC. This gives the protein CASSKTGVYNEQFF.

V and J are TRBV9 and TRBJ1-3, with a weak D call TRBD1 (6 bases). The CDR3 runs to 15 residues. Trimming shortened V by 4 bases and J by 3 bases, and 14 bases separated the two germline ends. The germline CDR1 and CDR2 sequences are SGDLS and YYNGEE. CDR3 residues: CASSPTGSGGNTIYF. The CDR3 DNA is TGTGCCAGCAGCCCAACAGGGAGCGGTGGAAACACCATATATTTT.

This clone has just a few counts. The chain is built from TRBV6-5 and TRBJ1-1, with D maybe TRBD1 (5 bases). The V gene lost 7 bases and the J gene lost 0 bases, with 9 bases spanning the gap. This CDR3 has 13 residues. CDR1 and CDR2 from the germline V gene are MNHEY and SVGAGI. The CDR3 reads CASNRHMNTEAFF. DNA for the CDR3: TGTGCCAGCAACAGGCATATGAACACTGAAGCTTTCTTT.

This clone came up a few times. This chain joins TRBV10-2 and TRBJ1-5; D perhaps matches TRBD1 (6 bases). The V gene lost 4 bases and the J gene lost 5 bases, with 12 bases spanning the gap. CDR3 length: 14 residues. Germline V gives CDR1 WSHSY, CDR2 SAAADI. CDR3 DNA: TGCGCCAGCAGTGGGGGGCAGGGGTATCAGCCCCAGCATTTT. Residues: CASSGGQGYQPQHF.

The chain employs TRBV19 and TRBJ1-6; 8 nucleotides agree with TRBD1. In germline, CDR1 is LNHDA, CDR2 SQIVND (reference sequence). This CDR3 has 15 amino acids. The V gene end was trimmed by 8 bases and the J gene end by 7 bases; junction bases not matched to a gene: 10. CDR3 region: CASRHGTGGNSPLHF. The CDR3 DNA is TGTGCCAGTCGACATGGGACAGGTGGAAATTCACCCCTCCACTTT.